This section outlines one T cell receptor (beta chain) sequence together with its context. This specimen belongs to a study of control samples from healthy donors and cancer patients. The CDR3 has 14 residues. Germline V lookup: CDR1 SGHRS, CDR2 YFSETQ. Trimming removed 4 bases from V and 1 base from J; junction bases left unmatched: 4. This table comes from immunoSEQ multiplex PCR, and its TCRdb copy is limited to in-frame clones, with some not included. Of 120,000 to 150,000 clones listed, about nine tenths are singletons. This clonotype originated in a man aged 25-40 years in good health. The chain joins TRBV5-1 to TRBJ1-2, with 7 bases aligning to TRBD1. The specimen was blood. DNA for the CDR3: TGCGCCAGCAGCGAGGGGGCGGGTAACTATGGCTACACCTTC. Its translation: CASSEGAGNYGYTF.